What follows are 16 T cell receptor beta chains derived from one specimen sequenced in a study of shared clonotypes between healthy human individuals. Sequencing used immunoSEQ multiplex PCR; TCRdb keeps in-frame clones, though not all of them. The data hold about 2.5 million clones, with around 92% observed a single time. The sample consisted of naive CD4+ T cells from PBMCs. Sample subset: CD45RA+ positively selected. The receptors were sampled from a man aged 18 to 30 in good health. Some clones in this sample may be carry-over from other donors' samples.

Concerning this clone itself: The same CDR3 also results from other DNA sequences found in this sample. The V and J genes are TRBV11-3 and TRBJ2-7; 8 nucleotides align to TRBD2. The V and J ends lost 5 bases and 2 bases, in that order; junction bases with no gene match: 2. CDR1 SGHNT and CDR2 YENEEA come from the germline V gene. CDR3 size: 13 residues. The CDR3 region has the DNA TGTGCCAGCAGCCTGCGGGGGGCCTACGAGCAGTACTTC. This sequence encodes CASSLRGAYEQYF.

This rearrangement joins TRBV5-4 to TRBJ2-5; D might be TRBD1 (6 bases). Trimming removed 2 bases at V and 3 bases at J, with 14 bases between. The germline V gene has CDR1 SGHNT and CDR2 YYREEE (reference sequence). There are 15 residues in the CDR3. The CDR3 bases are TGTGCCAGCAGCTTAAGGATCTCAGGGGAAGAGACCCAGTACTTC. It yields the protein CASSLRISGEETQYF.

V gene TRBV12-5 combines with J gene TRBJ2-3; D ambiguous. The germline V and J ends were trimmed by 6 bases and 2 bases, with 9 bases remaining between them. From germline, CDR1 is LGHNT and CDR2 FRNRAP. The CDR3 extends over 13 amino acids. Written as DNA, the CDR3 is TGTGCTAGTGGCCTAACTACCACAGATACGCAGTATTTT. Encoded protein: CASGLTTTDTQYF.

Worth noting for this clone: Other DNA sequences in this specimen translate into the identical CDR3. V gene TRBV5-1 combines with J gene TRBJ1-2, with D perhaps matching TRBD1 (5 bases). Per the germline V gene, CDR1 is SGHRS and CDR2 is YFSETQ. V lost 4 bases, J lost 2 bases, and 6 bases lay in between. The CDR3 covers 12 residues. DNA of the CDR3: TGCGCCAGCAGCCCAGGGAACTATGGCTACACCTTC. It encodes CASSPGNYGYTF. Drawing the rest from reference TRBV5-1 and TRBJ1-2, the complete variable domain is KAGVTQTPRYLIKTRGQQVTLSCSPISGHRSVSWYQQTPGQGLQFLFEYFSETQRNKGNFPGRFSGRQFSNSRSEMNVSTLELGDSALYLCASSPGNYGYTFGSGTRLTVV.

This sequence joins TRBV6-1 and TRBJ2-7; D is unresolved. This CDR3 comprises 15 residues. Germline V lookup: CDR1 MNHNS, CDR2 SASEGT. The V and J ends lost 5 bases and 6 bases respectively, with 20 bases between them. DNA of the CDR3: TGTGCCAGCAGTAAACCGGTTGACGGTTTGGGCGAGCAGTACTTC. Its translation is CASSKPVDGLGEQYF.

Only one count was recorded for this clone. The rearrangement uses TRBV14 and TRBJ2-5; 15 bases are a match to TRBD2. From germline, CDR1 is SGHDN and CDR2 FVKESK. The J segment lost 5 bases and the V segment lost 4 bases, leaving 8 bases of the junction unmatched. The CDR3 length is 17 residues. The CDR3 region has the DNA TGTGCCAGCAGCCGACGGACTAGCGGGGGGGAGCGGGAGACCCAGTACTTC. The encoded protein is CASSRRTSGGERETQYF.

A word on this clone: The sample has other DNA sequences that encode this CDR3 too. The chain combines TRBV7-2 with TRBJ1-4; D might be TRBD1 (6 bases). Germline assignment: CDR1 SGHTA and CDR2 FQGNSA. This CDR3 region has 14 residues. Trimming removed 3 bases at V and 5 bases at J, with 10 bases between. Here the CDR3 DNA reads TGTGCCAGCAGCTTCGGCAGGGGCAATGAAAAACTGTTTTTT. Its translation is CASSFGRGNEKLFF.

J is TRBJ2-5 and V is TRBV4-1; unclear D gene. The DNA end is a closer match to TRBJ2-7, so the J assignment may be wrong. There are 15 residues in the CDR3. The germline CDR1 and CDR2 sequences are MGHRA and YSYEKL. The CDR3 region has the DNA TGCGCCAGCAGCCATTCGGCTCCAGACCCTCGCGAGCAGTACTTC. Protein: CASSHSAPDPREQYF.

The chain couples TRBV21-1 to TRBJ1-5; the D call in the table, TRBD1, was not verified against the DNA. TRBV21-1 is assigned pseudogene status. The CDR3 loop spans 17 amino acids. CDR3 amino acids: CASSKTQGRGVNQPQHF. In nucleotides, the CDR3 is TGTGCCAGCAGCAAAACGCAAGGCAGGGGGGTCAATCAGCCCCAGCATTTT.

Regarding this clone: This same CDR3 is encoded by further DNA sequences in the sample. In DNA form, the CDR3 reads TGTGCCAGCTCACCACGGGGTGGGACTGAAGCTTTCTTT. Protein sequence: CASSPRGGTEAFF. The chain recombines TRBV18 with TRBJ1-1; D is undetermined. The V gene's germline CDR1 is KGHSH and CDR2 LQKENI. The CDR3 runs 13 residues. V shed 1 base and J shed 5 bases, with 8 bases lying between them. The full variable domain, completed using reference TRBV18 and TRBJ1-1, is NAGVMQNPRHLVRRRGQEARLRCSPMKGHSHVYWYRQLPEEGLKFMVYLQKENIIDESGMPKERFSAEFPKEGPSILRIQQVVRGDSAAYFCASSPRGGTEAFFGQGTRLTVV.

The chain joins TRBV18 to TRBJ1-1; TRBD1 is a possible D gene (6 bases). This CDR3 contains 16 residues. The ends were cut back, 4 bases at V and 8 bases at J, with 23 bases in the middle. Germline loops: CDR1 KGHSH, CDR2 LQKENI. CDR3 region: CASSLVQGRTAPEAFF. The CDR3 coding sequence is TGTGCCAGCTCACTTGTACAGGGACGGACCGCACCCGAAGCTTTCTTT.

The chain joins TRBV30 to TRBJ2-7, with D uncertain. V was trimmed by 4 bases and J by 8 bases, leaving 18 bases between them. CDR1 and CDR2 (germline): GTSNPN, SVGIG (reference sequence). The CDR3 extends over 13 amino acids. In DNA, the CDR3 is TGTGCCTGGAATGCGCCCGCTGGCTCCCAGCAGTACTTC. It is translated as CAWNAPAGSQQYF.

The chain carries TRBV5-1 and TRBJ2-3; 11 bases agree with TRBD2. Germline CDR1 SGHRS, CDR2 YFSETQ. This CDR3 is 14 amino acids long. J was trimmed by 4 bases and V by 7 bases; bases with no gene match: 5. CDR3 DNA: TGCGCCAGCGGGCGACTAGCGGGACCAGATACGCAGTATTTT. This translates into CASGRLAGPDTQYF.

The V gene is TRBV5-6, the J gene TRBJ2-5; D unresolved. Trimming left V 2 bases short and J 4 bases short, with 9 bases between. CDR1 is SGHDT and CDR2 is YYEEEE in the germline V gene. This CDR3 has 13 amino acids. The CDR3 DNA reads as TGTGCCAGCAGCTTACCCCTCAGAGAGACCCAGTACTTC. Translating gives CASSLPLRETQYF.

The V call is TRBV29-1, the J call TRBJ2-7; TRBD1 aligns across 7 bases. There are 13 residues in the CDR3. Per germline, CDR1 SQVTM and CDR2 ANQGSEA. Losses at the gene ends were 7 bases for V and 5 bases for J; bases not matched to a gene: 11. The CDR3 protein is CSASHDRDNEQYF. The DNA of the CDR3 is TGCAGCGCTTCGCACGACAGGGATAACGAGCAGTACTTC.

V is TRBV1 and J is TRBJ2-2; the D call of TRBD2 is as the table states it, not checked on the DNA. TRBV1 is marked as a pseudogene. The CDR3 is 18 residues long. The CDR3 reads CTSSQDRGGRAYTGELFF. CDR3 DNA sequence: TGCACCAGCAGCCAAGATCGCGGAGGGAGGGCCTACACCGGGGAGCTGTTTTTT.